A selection of T cell receptor beta chains follows, all from one sample in a study of technical replicates of blood from four donors. TCRdb's table, derived via immunoSEQ multiplex PCR, lists solely in-frame clones and lacks some. Among under 75,000 clones listed, approximately 86% were seen once. The sequenced material came from PBMCs. The receptor set was obtained from a human donor in good health. Some clones in this sample may be carry-over from other donors' samples. Each CDR3 is given with its conserved first and last residue. A D gene is named only where the DNA matches it firmly. Not all rows give a size; the values are once, few, many and, for expanded clones, a class.

D,V,size,J,DNA,CDR3
.,TRBV4-2,.,TRBJ1-5,TGTGCCAGCAGCCAAGGGTCACAGAGCAATCAGCCCCAGCATTTT,CASSQGSQSNQPQHF
.,TRBV29-1,.,TRBJ2-7,TGCAGCGTCGCGACCGGGACTGGGGTTAGCTCCGAGCAGTACTTC,CSVATGTGVSSEQYF
.,TRBV2,.,TRBJ1-4,TGTGCCAGCAGTGAGACAGGAACAACAACTAATGAAAAACTGTTTTTT,CASSETGTTTNEKLFF
TRBD1,TRBV5-4,.,TRBJ2-7,TGTGCCAGCAGCTTCCAGGGGGCTTCCTACGAGCAGTACTTC,CASSFQGASYEQYF
.,TRBV6-1,.,TRBJ1-5,TGTGCCAGCAGTGAAAAGCCGCCAGGGGAGGGGCGTAATCAGCCCCAGCATTTT,CASSEKPPGEGRNQPQHF
TRBD1,TRBV5-6,.,TRBJ1-1,TGTGCCAGCAGCTTCGGGCAGGGGGGAACTGAAGCTTTCTTT,CASSFGQGGTEAFF
.,TRBV7-7,.,TRBJ2-2,TGTGCCAGCAGCCCCCAGACGACCCCGGGCACCGGGGAGCTGTTTTTT,CASSPQTTPGTGELFF
.,TRBV11-2,.,TRBJ1-2,TGTGCCAGCAGCTTAGACAGGGCGCCCTATGGCTACACCTTC,CASSLDRAPYGYTF
.,TRBV11-2,.,TRBJ2-7,TGTGCCAGCAGCTTTAGTTTAAGTGTTTCTGAGCAGTACTTC,CASSFSLSVSEQYF
TRBD2,TRBV6-5,.,TRBJ2-7,TGTGCCAGCAGCTTAGGCGGGGGTAACTACGAGCAGTACTTC,CASSLGGGNYEQYF
TRBD2,TRBV18,.,TRBJ2-3,TGTGCCAGCTCACCAAATCGGGGGGGCACAGATACGCAGTATTTT,CASSPNRGGTDTQYF
TRBD2,TRBV4-1,.,TRBJ2-5,TGCGCCAGCAGCCAAGTTGATATGGGACTAGCGGCACAAGAGACCCAGTACTTC,CASSQVDMGLAAQETQYF
TRBD1,TRBV6-5,few,TRBJ1-5,TGTGCCAGCAGCCCCAATGGACAGGTTCATCAGCCCCAGCATTTT,CASSPNGQVHQPQHF
TRBD1,TRBV4-1,.,TRBJ1-2,TGCGCCAGCAGCCTTGTCGGGACAGGGGTCTTCTATGGCTACACCTTC,CASSLVGTGVFYGYTF
TRBD1,TRBV6-1,.,TRBJ1-1,TGTGCCAGCAAACAGGGGGTTGTCGCTGAAGCTTTCTTT,CASKQGVVAEAFF
.,TRBV27,.,TRBJ2-7,TGTGCCAGCAGCAACCCCGGTTACGAGCAGTACTTC,CASSNPGYEQYF
TRBD1,TRBV5-4,.,TRBJ2-5,TGTGCCAGCAGCAGAGAGAGGGGACAGGCGAGATTTGCAGGGACCCAGTACTTC,CASSRERGQARFAGTQYF
.,TRBV4-3,.,TRBJ1-1,TGCGCCAGCAGCCAAGAGGCGGCCTACACTGAAGCTTTCTTT,CASSQEAAYTEAFF
TRBD2,TRBV5-6,.,TRBJ2-5,TGTGCCAGCAGCGATGGACTAGCGGGGTTCCTTCAAGAGACCCAGTACTTC,CASSDGLAGFLQETQYF
.,TRBV6-5,.,TRBJ2-5,TGTGCCAGCAGCATAGGCGGAGGTATCCAAGAGACCCAGTACTTC,CASSIGGGIQETQYF
TRBD2,TRBV11-2,.,TRBJ2-3,TGTGCCAGCAGCTCACTAGCGGGGGGAACAGATACGCAGTATTTT,CASSSLAGGTDTQYF
.,TRBV7-2,.,TRBJ2-4,TGTGCCAGCAGCTTAGCTCGGACTACACTAGCCAAAAACATTCAGTACTTC,CASSLARTTLAKNIQYF
TRBD2,TRBV7-9,.,TRBJ2-5,TGTGCCAGCAGCCCAATAATAACTAGCGGAGCGGGATTATGGGAGACCCAGTACTTC,CASSPIITSGAGLWETQYF
.,TRBV7-2,.,TRBJ1-6,TGTGCCAGCAGCCCTAGGACGGACAAGGCCCTCCACTTT,CASSPRTDKALHF
.,TRBV18,.,TRBJ1-2,TGTGCCAGCTCACCAAGGGAGGGGACCTATGGCTACACCTTC,CASSPREGTYGYTF
TRBD1,TRBV23-1,.,TRBJ2-3,TGCGCCAGCGTTTCGGGACATAGACAGGGGCGCACTACAGATACGCAGTATTTT,CASVSGHRQGRTTDTQYF
.,TRBV11-2,.,TRBJ1-1,TGTGCCAGCAGCTTCGCAGAGAACACTGAAGCTTTCTTT,CASSFAENTEAFF
.,TRBV6-5,.,TRBJ1-2,TGTGCCAGCAGTTACACAGGGATGACTCGAGGCTACACCTTC,CASSYTGMTRGYTF
.,TRBV18,.,TRBJ2-4,TGTGCCAGCTCACCACATACAGGGACCAAAAACATTCAGTACTTC,CASSPHTGTKNIQYF
.,TRBV6-1,.,TRBJ1-2,TGTGCCAGCAGCCCGACAGGCAACTATGGCTACACCTTC,CASSPTGNYGYTF
TRBD2,TRBV4-3,.,TRBJ2-7,TGCGCCAGCAGCCCGAGCATAGCGGGAGGGCCTTACGAGCAGTACTTC,CASSPSIAGGPYEQYF
TRBD1,TRBV10-3,few,TRBJ1-2,TGTGCCATCAGGGGACAGGGGGACTATGGCTACACCTTC,CAIRGQGDYGYTF
.,TRBV25-1,.,TRBJ2-5,TGTGCCAGCAGTGAAGGGGCTTTTTACCAAGAGACCCAGTACTTC,CASSEGAFYQETQYF
TRBD2,TRBV6-6,.,TRBJ2-1,TGTGCCAGCAGTTATTTCACTAGCGGGAGTTTATATGAGCAGTTCTTC,CASSYFTSGSLYEQFF
TRBD2,TRBV7-3,.,TRBJ2-1,TGTGCCAGCAGCTTAACCCCCAGCGGGGGGCACTCCTACAATGAGCAGTTCTTC,CASSLTPSGGHSYNEQFF
TRBD1,TRBV7-9,.,TRBJ2-2,TGTGCCAGCAGCATAGGGGGACAGGATACCGGGGAGCTGTTTTTT,CASSIGGQDTGELFF
TRBD2,TRBV5-1,few,TRBJ2-1,TGCGCCAGCACGACTAGCGGGGCCTACAATGAGCAGTTCTTC,CASTTSGAYNEQFF
TRBD2,TRBV6-1,.,TRBJ2-5,TGTGCCAGCAGTCGAATAGCGGGAGACCAAGAGACCCAGTACTTC,CASSRIAGDQETQYF
.,TRBV9,.,TRBJ2-7,TGTGCCAGCAGCCCTCTGGCTGGTGGCTACGAGCAGTACTTC,CASSPLAGGYEQYF
.,TRBV5-5,.,TRBJ1-4,TGTGCCAGCACCTCGGGGGCTAATGAAAAACTGTTTTTT,CASTSGANEKLFF
.,TRBV5-1,.,TRBJ1-1,TGCGCCAGCAGCTTGGGCTCAGAACACACTGAAGCTTTCTTT,CASSLGSEHTEAFF
TRBD2,TRBV5-4,once,TRBJ2-3,TGTGCCAGCAGTCAACCTAGCGGAGGGGGCACAGATACGCAGTATTTT,CASSQPSGGGTDTQYF
TRBD2,TRBV9,once,TRBJ2-7,TGTGCCAGCAGCGCTTTAGCGGGGGCCACGAGGATGGCCGAGCAGTACTTC,CASSALAGATRMAEQYF
.,TRBV18,.,TRBJ2-3,TGTGCCAGCTCACCAGGGGGGGCGACCACAGATACGCAGTATTTT,CASSPGGATTDTQYF
.,TRBV4-3,.,TRBJ2-5,TGCGCCAGCAGCCAAGAACGTGCGCTTGAGACCCAGTACTTC,CASSQERALETQYF
.,TRBV7-3,.,TRBJ1-6,TGTGCCAGCAGTCTACGGGGGAGCCTAAATTCACCCCTCCACTTT,CASSLRGSLNSPLHF
.,TRBV19,once,TRBJ1-5,TGTGCCAGTAATCAGCCGGGAGCTCAATATAGCAATCAGCCCCAGCATTTT,CASNQPGAQYSNQPQHF
.,TRBV7-2,.,TRBJ2-7,TGTGCCAGCAGCCCCGGACCTCATGTGGTTGTGGGGCTGGGCGAGCAGTACTTC,CASSPGPHVVVGLGEQYF
.,TRBV10-3,once,TRBJ1-1,TGTGCCATCAATTCAGGGATGAACACTGAAGCTTTCTTT,CAINSGMNTEAFF
TRBD2,TRBV15,.,TRBJ2-1,TGTGCCACCAGCAAGGGGACTAGCGGCGAGCAGTTCTTC,CATSKGTSGEQFF
TRBD1,TRBV19,few,TRBJ1-2,TGTGCCAGTAGGACCAGACAGGGGGCGTGGTATGGCTACACCTTC,CASRTRQGAWYGYTF
.,TRBV4-2,.,TRBJ2-2,TGTGCCAGCAGCCAAGGACTGACTAGTCTAGACACCGGGGAGCTGTTTTTT,CASSQGLTSLDTGELFF
.,TRBV7-2,.,TRBJ2-2,TGTGCCAGCAGCCCTACGATCCAGAACACCGGGGAGCTGTTTTTT,CASSPTIQNTGELFF
.,TRBV6-5,.,TRBJ1-5,TGTGCCAGCAGCCAGGATGGGACTGGCAATCAGCCCCAGCATTTT,CASSQDGTGNQPQHF
.,TRBV30,.,TRBJ2-7,TGTGCCTGGAGTGTTCTCCACGAGCAGTACTTC,CAWSVLHEQYF